The 19 T cell receptor beta chains below all came from one sample that was sequenced in a study of blood T cell repertoires in COVID-19. TCRdb's copy holds only in-frame clones and misses some; the assay was immunoSEQ multiplex PCR. The table has roughly 290,000 clones, around nine tenths seen once; the top ten hold around 0.8%. Sequencing was carried out using peripheral blood. Receptors were obtained from a man aged 30 to 39 with acute or convalescent COVID-19.

The CDR3 sequence: CASSPLATGGTGELFF. CDR3 in DNA: TGTGCCAGCAGCCCCCTGGCGACAGGAGGCACCGGGGAGCTGTTTTTT. The chain carries TRBV9 and TRBJ2-2; a weak D match, TRBD1 (6 bases). The CDR3 has 16 amino acids. The V gene's germline CDR1 is SGDLS and CDR2 YYNGEE. V shed 4 bases and J shed 4 bases, with 17 bases lying between them.

As to this clone: Other DNA sequences of this sample code for an identical CDR3. The J gene is TRBJ1-5, the V gene TRBV30; D is uncertain. Trimming removed 0 bases at V and 2 bases at J, with 8 bases between. Germline CDR1 reads GTSNPN; CDR2 reads SVGIG (reference sequence). This CDR3 spans 14 amino acids. Here the CDR3 reads CAWSVKGGNQPQHF. The CDR3 nucleotides read TGTGCCTGGAGTGTGAAAGGAGGCAATCAGCCCCAGCATTTT.

This chain joins TRBV2 and TRBJ1-5; TRBD1 is a possible D gene (5 bases). CDR3 length equals 13 residues. The germline V and J ends were trimmed by 2 bases and 6 bases, with 8 bases remaining between them. Germline V gene data show CDR1 as SNHLY and CDR2 as FYNNEI. CDR3 in amino acids: CASSEKTVQPQHF. The CDR3 bases are TGTGCCAGCAGTGAAAAGACAGTTCAGCCCCAGCATTTT.

The chain recombines TRBV5-4 with TRBJ2-7; D perhaps matches TRBD2 (5 bases). Germline assignment: CDR1 SGHNT and CDR2 YYREEE (reference sequence). The CDR3 is made up of 13 amino acids. V dropped 1 base and J dropped 7 bases, with 12 bases sitting between them. The CDR3 loop reads CASSLPGSEEQYF. DNA for the CDR3: TGTGCCAGCAGCTTGCCGGGGTCGGAGGAGCAGTACTTC.

The V gene is TRBV12-3 or TRBV12-4, the J gene TRBJ1-5, with D perhaps matching TRBD1 (6 bases). V gave up 5 bases and J gave up 2 bases, with 7 bases separating them. CDR3 length: 13 residues. The CDR3 DNA sequence: TGTGCCAGCAGTAAGGGGGGCAATCAGCCCCAGCATTTT. This translates into CASSKGGNQPQHF.

This clone has only one observation. The gene calls are TRBV5-6 and TRBJ1-5; no definite D call. The germline V gene encodes CDR1 SGHDT and CDR2 YYEEEE. This CDR3 is 12 amino acids long. Trimming removed 4 bases at V and 0 bases at J, with 2 bases between. The CDR3 spells CASSHSNQPQHF. The CDR3 DNA reads TGTGCCAGCAGCCATAGCAATCAGCCCCAGCATTTT. The full variable domain, rest sourced from reference TRBV5-6 and TRBJ1-5, is DAGVTQSPTHLIKTRGQQVTLRCSPKSGHDTVSWYQQALGQGPQFIFQYYEEEERQRGNFPDRFSGHQFPNYSSELNVNALLLGDSALYLCASSHSNQPQHFGDGTRLSIL.

This chain uses TRBV18 with TRBJ2-7; 9 bases match TRBD1. The germline V gene encodes CDR1 KGHSH and CDR2 LQKENI. CDR3 length equals 14 residues. V shed 5 bases and J 5 bases; nucleotides not matched to a gene: 7. The CDR3 nucleotides are TGTGCCAGCTCAAGCACAGGGGGCGGGAACGAGCAGTACTTC. It codes for CASSSTGGGNEQYF.

This clone showed up just a few times. The chain recombines TRBV5-4 with TRBJ2-1; 9 bases match TRBD2. The CDR3 spans 15 residues. In germline, CDR1 is SGHNT, CDR2 YYREEE (reference sequence). Unmatched junction bases numbered 7, after V lost 2 bases and J lost 7 bases. The CDR3 region is CASSFGGGAENEQFF. Here the CDR3 DNA reads TGTGCCAGCAGCTTCGGCGGGGGGGCTGAGAATGAGCAGTTCTTC. Drawing the rest from reference TRBV5-4 and TRBJ2-1, the complete variable domain is ETGVTQSPTHLIKTRGQQVTLRCSSQSGHNTVSWYQQALGQGPQFIFQYYREEENGRGNFPPRFSGLQFPNYSSELNVNALELDDSALYLCASSFGGGAENEQFFGPGTRLTVL.

In its sample, this clone was seen once. The chain recombines TRBV14 with TRBJ2-1; 14 nucleotides agree with TRBD2. The J segment lost 8 bases and the V segment lost 4 bases, leaving 7 bases of the junction unmatched. Germline CDR1 reads SGHDN; CDR2 reads FVKESK. The CDR3 sequence is 16 residues long. The CDR3 region is CASSPLGTSGSYEQFF. As DNA, the CDR3 is TGTGCCAGCAGCCCCCTCGGGACTAGCGGGAGTTATGAGCAGTTCTTC.

The rearrangement joins TRBV11-2 to TRBJ2-3, with D maybe TRBD2 (6 bases). Deletions cut 5 bases from V and 5 bases from J, with 17 bases between. This CDR3 has 15 amino acids. Germline values: CDR1 SGHAT, CDR2 FQNNGV. CDR3 DNA sequence: TGTGCCAGCAGCCCAGATAGTAGGCGGGGAGATACGCAGTATTTT. Protein product: CASSPDSRRGDTQYF.

The genes are TRBV28 and TRBJ1-4, with D possibly being TRBD1 (5 bases). Trimming stripped 5 bases from V and 0 bases from J, with 10 bases between. In germline, CDR1 is MDHEN, CDR2 SYDVKM. The CDR3 covers 15 residues. The chain's CDR3 is CASSPPGSTNEKLFF. DNA for the CDR3: TGTGCCAGCAGTCCCCCAGGGTCAACTAATGAAAAACTGTTTTTT.

The J gene is TRBJ1-5, the V gene TRBV29-1, with no clear D. Germline CDR1 reads SQVTM; CDR2 reads ANQGSEA. There are 12 residues in the CDR3. V dropped 4 bases and J dropped 7 bases, with 11 bases sitting between them. This chain's CDR3 is CSVVVGEQPQHF. The CDR3 coding sequence is TGCAGCGTTGTGGTCGGGGAGCAGCCCCAGCATTTT.

The chain carries TRBV5-5 and TRBJ1-3; D is unclear. This CDR3 is 15 amino acids long. The germline gives CDR1 SGHKS, CDR2 YYEKEE (reference sequence). V was shortened by 1 base and J by 0 bases, with 8 bases between the two germline ends. CDR3 in amino acids: CASSLNGNSGNTIYF. DNA for the CDR3: TGTGCCAGCAGCTTGAACGGTAACTCTGGAAACACCATATATTTT.

The chain employs TRBV29-1 and TRBJ1-1, with 7 positions matching TRBD1. The germline gives CDR1 SQVTM, CDR2 ANQGSEA. V was pared by 7 bases and J by 1 base, with 6 bases of the junction left unmatched. The CDR3 is made up of 13 amino acids. The CDR3 protein is CSAGTAKNTEAFF. DNA of the CDR3: TGCAGCGCAGGGACAGCCAAGAACACTGAAGCTTTCTTT.

CDR3 nucleotides: TGTGCCAGCAGCCAGGGGGCGAAGGACATTCAGTACTTC. Its translation: CASSQGAKDIQYF. The V gene is TRBV7-2, the J gene TRBJ2-4; 8 bases line up with TRBD1. CDR3 length: 13 amino acids. The ends lost 5 bases at V and 8 bases at J; junction bases unmatched: 5. Germline CDR1 is SGHTA and CDR2 is FQGNSA.

This clone was seen only once. The V and J genes are TRBV10-1 and TRBJ2-2; 7 bases match TRBD2. The CDR3 extends over 15 amino acids. Germline values: CDR1 WNHNN, CDR2 SYGVQD (reference sequence). The V and J ends lost 3 bases and 1 base, in that order; junction bases with no gene match: 2. CDR3 region: CASSDRGRNTGELFF. The CDR3 DNA sequence: TGCGCCAGCAGTGATCGCGGGAGGAACACCGGGGAGCTGTTTTTT.

The genes are TRBV10-3 and TRBJ2-1; 7 bases agree with TRBD2. The CDR3 loop spans 15 amino acids. The germline V gene encodes CDR1 ENHRY and CDR2 SYGVKD. The V gene end was trimmed by 2 bases and the J gene end by 2 bases; junction bases not matched to a gene: 3. CDR3 DNA sequence: TGTGCCATCAGTGAGCGGGGGGTCACCTACAATGAGCAGTTCTTC. This encodes CAISERGVTYNEQFF.

CDR3: CASTLRRDQETQYF. DNA of the CDR3: TGTGCCAGCACCTTACGCCGGGACCAAGAGACCCAGTACTTC. V usage is TRBV6-5 and J usage is TRBJ2-5; D is ambiguous. V gave up 7 bases and J gave up 0 bases, with 12 bases separating them. CDR1 and CDR2 from the germline V gene are MNHEY and SVGAGI. The CDR3 runs to 14 residues.

V usage is TRBV6-5 and J usage is TRBJ1-6; D unresolved. Germline assignment: CDR1 MNHEY and CDR2 SVGAGI. The CDR3 extends over 15 amino acids. V was clipped by 5 bases and J by 3 bases, with 11 bases between them. CDR3 nucleotide sequence: TGTGCCAGCAGTACTACACGGGGCTATAATTCACCCCTCCACTTT. Its protein product is CASSTTRGYNSPLHF.